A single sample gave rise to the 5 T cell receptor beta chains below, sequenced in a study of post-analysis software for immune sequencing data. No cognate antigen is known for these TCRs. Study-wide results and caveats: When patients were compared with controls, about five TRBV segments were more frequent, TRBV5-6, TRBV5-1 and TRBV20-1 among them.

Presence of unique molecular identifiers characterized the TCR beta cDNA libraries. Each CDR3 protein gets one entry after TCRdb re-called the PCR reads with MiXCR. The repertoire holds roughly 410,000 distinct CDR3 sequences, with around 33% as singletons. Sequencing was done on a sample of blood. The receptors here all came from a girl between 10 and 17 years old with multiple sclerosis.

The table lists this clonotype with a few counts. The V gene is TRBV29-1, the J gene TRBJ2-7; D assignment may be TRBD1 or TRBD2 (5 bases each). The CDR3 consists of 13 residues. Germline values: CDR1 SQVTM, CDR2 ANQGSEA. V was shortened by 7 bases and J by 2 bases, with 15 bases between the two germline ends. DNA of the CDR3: TGCAGCGCCCTCGGGACCCTCACCTACGAGCAGTACTTC. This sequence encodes CSALGTLTYEQYF.

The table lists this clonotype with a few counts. The CDR3 loop is CASSLRERETQYF. The DNA of the CDR3 is TGTGCCAGCAGCTTAAGGGAGCGCGAGACCCAGTACTTC. The chain couples TRBV11-2 to TRBJ2-5; TRBD2 is a possible D gene (5 bases). The V end lost 2 bases, the J end lost 5 bases, and 9 bases lay between the germline ends. The CDR3 spans 13 residues. Germline lookup yields CDR1 SGHAT and CDR2 FQNNGV.

The CDR3 bases are TGTGCCAGCAGCTACCCCCCAGCAGGGAACACTGAAGCTTTCTTT. As protein: CASSYPPAGNTEAFF. V usage is TRBV28 and J usage is TRBJ1-1; unclear D gene. Germline V CDR1 and CDR2: MDHEN, SYDVKM. The CDR3 runs to 15 residues. The V and J ends lost 6 bases and 1 base respectively, with 15 bases between them. Together with reference TRBV28 and TRBJ1-1, the CDR3 gives the full variable domain: DVKVTQSSRYLVKRTGEKVFLECVQDMDHENMFWYRQDPGLGLRLIYFSYDVKMKEKGDIPEGYSVSREKKERFSLILESASTNQTSMYLCASSYPPAGNTEAFFGQGTRLTVV.

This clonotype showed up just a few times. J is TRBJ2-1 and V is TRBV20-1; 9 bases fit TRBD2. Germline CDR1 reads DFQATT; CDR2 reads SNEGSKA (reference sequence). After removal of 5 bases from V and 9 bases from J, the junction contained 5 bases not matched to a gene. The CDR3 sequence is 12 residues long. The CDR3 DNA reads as TGCAGTGCTGGGCGGGGGGGCGTTGAGCAGTTCTTC. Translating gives CSAGRGGVEQFF.

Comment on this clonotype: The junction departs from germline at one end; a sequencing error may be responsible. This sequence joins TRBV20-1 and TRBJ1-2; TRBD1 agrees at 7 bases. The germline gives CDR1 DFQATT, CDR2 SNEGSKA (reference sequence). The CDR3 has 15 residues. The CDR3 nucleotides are TGCAGTGCCCCCTGGGGTTTGACAGGGAACGATGGCGACACCTTC. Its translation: CSAPWGLTGNDGDTF.